The rows below give T cell receptor beta chains drawn from one sample of a study of tumor-infiltrating lymphocytes in primary liver carcinoma. MiXCR was run by TCRdb on the multiplex PCR reads, yielding one entry per CDR3 protein. Of approximately 53,000 distinct CDR3 sequences in the sample, 65% to 85% were seen once. The sample comprised liver tumor tissue from sampling region 5. These receptors were taken from a man aged 40-49 years with primary liver carcinoma and hepatitis B virus infection. CDR3s include the opening cysteine and the closing phenylalanine or tryptophan.

j_call v_call cdr3_aa
TRBJ1-1 TRBV30 CAWSVLSVAFF
TRBJ1-1 TRBV6-6 CASSTRGTTEAFF
TRBJ2-2 TRBV11-1 CASSLLQGNTGESFF
TRBJ2-1 TRBV28 CASSLGDFDNEQFF
TRBJ2-3 TRBV5-1 CASTLRTGGSIDTQYF
TRBJ1-5 TRBV29-1 CSVVGQINLPQHF
TRBJ2-5 TRBV28 CAISGDHLRQTQYF
TRBJ2-1 TRBV4-1 CASSPELAGAYNEQFF
TRBJ1-2 TRBV19 CASSPDRDYGYTF
TRBJ1-1 TRBV6-1 CTSPRIGGNEAFF
TRBJ1-2 TRBV14 CAGSQPGQGARYGYTF
TRBJ1-2 TRBV30 CAWSDVGQGDGYTF
TRBJ2-5 TRBV11-2 CASCLESGMSMETQYF